Detailed here is one TCR beta chain. The sample originates from a study of blood T cell repertoires in COVID-19. As originally analysed: Reference gene primer amplification gave nucleated cell count estimates. TCRdb's copy holds only in-frame clones and misses some; the assay was immunoSEQ multiplex PCR. V, J and clone size are taken as reported in that table, and D and trimming were inferred from the DNA itself. The sample has about 140,000 clones; less than 85% are singletons. This CDR3 is built from 15 residues. The germline gives CDR1 LGHDT, CDR2 YNNKEL (reference sequence). V lost 4 bases and J 4 bases, leaving 16 bases between the germline ends.

The source material was peripheral blood. J is TRBJ1-1 and V is TRBV3-1 (or the pseudogene TRBV3-2); possible D gene TRBD1, 5 bases. The receptor comes from a human donor in a cohort sampled during active COVID-19. CDR3 bases: TGTGCCAGCAGCCCCGGCGGGGCGCAGGGCACTGAAGCTTTCTTT. This translates into CASSPGGAQGTEAFF.